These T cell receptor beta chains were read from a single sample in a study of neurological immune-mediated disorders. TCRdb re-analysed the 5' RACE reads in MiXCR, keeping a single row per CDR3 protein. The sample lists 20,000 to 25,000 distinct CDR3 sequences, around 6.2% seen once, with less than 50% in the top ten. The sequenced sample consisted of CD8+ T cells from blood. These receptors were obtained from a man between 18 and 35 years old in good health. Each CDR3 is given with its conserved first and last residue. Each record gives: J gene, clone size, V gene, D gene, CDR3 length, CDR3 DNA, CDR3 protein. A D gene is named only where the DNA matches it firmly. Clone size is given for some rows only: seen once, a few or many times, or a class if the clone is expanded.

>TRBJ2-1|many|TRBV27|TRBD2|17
TGTGCCAGCAGTCCCCTAAACGGACTAGCGGTGACCCATGAGCAGTTCTTC
CASSPLNGLAVTHEQFF
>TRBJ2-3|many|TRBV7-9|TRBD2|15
TGTGCCAGCAGCCCGCGGGGGGTTAGCACAGATACGCAGTATTTT
CASSPRGVSTDTQYF
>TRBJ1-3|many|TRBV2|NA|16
TGTGCCAGCAGCCCCAGAGGGCCGACCTCTGGAAACACCATATATTTT
CASSPRGPTSGNTIYF
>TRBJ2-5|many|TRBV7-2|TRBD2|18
TGTGCCAGCAGCTTAGCGGCTAGCGGGGGACCCTCGCAAGAGACCCAGTACTTC
CASSLAASGGPSQETQYF
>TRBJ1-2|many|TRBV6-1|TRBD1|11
TGTGCCAGCAGTGGGTACAGGGGCTGCACCTTC
CASSGYRGCTF
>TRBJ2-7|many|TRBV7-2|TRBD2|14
TGTGCCAGCAGCCCCTGGGGGGGTTCCTACGAGCAGTACTTC
CASSPWGGSYEQYF
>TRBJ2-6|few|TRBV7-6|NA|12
TGTGCCAGCAGCTTAGGGGCCAACGTCCTGACTTTC
CASSLGANVLTF
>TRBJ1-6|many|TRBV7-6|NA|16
TGTGCCAGCAGCTTAGCTGAGACACCCGGGTTTTCACCCCTCCACTTT
CASSLAETPGFSPLHF
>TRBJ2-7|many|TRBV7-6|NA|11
TGTGCCAGCAGCCCCGTCCACGAGCAGTACTTC
CASSPVHEQYF
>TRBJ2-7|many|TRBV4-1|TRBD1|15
TGCGCCAGCAGCCAAGGAACAGGGGCCTCCTACGAGCAGTACTTC
CASSQGTGASYEQYF
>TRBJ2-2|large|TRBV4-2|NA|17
TGTGCCAGCAGCCAAGATGTTGTACGATATGGAGCCGGGGAGCTGTTTTTT
CASSQDVVRYGAGELFF
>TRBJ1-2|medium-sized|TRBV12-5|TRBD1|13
TGTGCTAGTGGACGTGGGACAGGCCTTGGCTACACCTTC
CASGRGTGLGYTF
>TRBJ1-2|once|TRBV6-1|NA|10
TGTGCCACCCAGAGTTATGGCTACACCTTC
CATQSYGYTF
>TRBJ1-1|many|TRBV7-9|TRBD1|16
TGTGCCAGCAGCTTGCCCCCGGGGACAGGGAGGTCTGAAGCTTTCTTT
CASSLPPGTGRSEAFF
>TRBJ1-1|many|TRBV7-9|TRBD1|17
TGTGCCAGCAGCTTAGAAACAGGGGGATTTTTGAACACTGAAGCTTTCTTT
CASSLETGGFLNTEAFF
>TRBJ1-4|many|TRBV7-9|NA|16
TGTGCCAGCAGCTCACACTCGGAGGGACCTAATGAAAAACTGTTTTTT
CASSSHSEGPNEKLFF
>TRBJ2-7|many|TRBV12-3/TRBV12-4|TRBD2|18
TGTGCCAGCAGTTTAGCAGAGGCGGGGGGGCATGGGTCCTACGAGCAGTACTTC
CASSLAEAGGHGSYEQYF
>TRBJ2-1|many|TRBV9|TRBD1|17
TGTGCCAGCAGCCCCCCCCCCGGGGACAGAGAATACAATGAGCAGTTCTTC
CASSPPPGDREYNEQFF
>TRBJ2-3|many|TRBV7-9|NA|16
TGTGCCAGCAGCCCCCTAGGGGGGCTACTACCGGATACGCAGTATTTT
CASSPLGGLLPDTQYF
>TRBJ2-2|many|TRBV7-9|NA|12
TGTGCCAGCAGTCACGGTACCGGGGAGCTGTTTTTT
CASSHGTGELFF
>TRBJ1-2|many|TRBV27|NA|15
TGTGCCAGCAGTTTAAGAGGGTCAGCTAACTATGGCTACACCTTC
CASSLRGSANYGYTF
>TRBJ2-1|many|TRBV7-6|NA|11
TGTGCCAGCAGCACAGCGGGTGAGCAGTTCTTC
CASSTAGEQFF
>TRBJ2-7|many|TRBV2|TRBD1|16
TGTGCCAGCAGTGAGGTCTTGGGACAGGGAACTCGCGAGCAGTACTTC
CASSEVLGQGTREQYF
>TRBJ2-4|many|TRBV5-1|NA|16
TGCGCCAGCAGCTTGGATACCCCATTAGCCAAAAACATTCAGTACTTC
CASSLDTPLAKNIQYF
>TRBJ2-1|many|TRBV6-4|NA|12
TGTGCCAGCAGTGACTCTTACAATGAGCAGTTCTTC
CASSDSYNEQFF
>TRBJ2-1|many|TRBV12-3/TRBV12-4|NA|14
TGTGCCAGCAGAAACAACAGCTCCTACAATGAGCAGTTCTTC
CASRNNSSYNEQFF
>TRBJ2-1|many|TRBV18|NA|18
TGTGCCAGCTCACCCGTGGAGTTCTCATGGCAGACGGACTGGTCCCGGTTCTTC
CASSPVEFSWQTDWSRFF
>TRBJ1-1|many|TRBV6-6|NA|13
TGTGCCAGCAGTTACACAGAGATGACTGAAGCTTTCTTT
CASSYTEMTEAFF
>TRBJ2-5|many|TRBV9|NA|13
TGTGCCAGCAGCGCTCCCTTAGACGAGACCCAGTACTTC
CASSAPLDETQYF
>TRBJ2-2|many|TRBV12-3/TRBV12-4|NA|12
TGTGCCAGCAGTTTAGTACCCGGGGAGCTGTTTTTT
CASSLVPGELFF
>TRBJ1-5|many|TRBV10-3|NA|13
TGTGCCACGGCAGAGACTAGCAATCAGCCCCAGCATTTT
CATAETSNQPQHF
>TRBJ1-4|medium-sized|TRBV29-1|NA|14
TGCAGCGTTGGGTCCTTCGGGACTAATGAAAAACTGTTTTTT
CSVGSFGTNEKLFF
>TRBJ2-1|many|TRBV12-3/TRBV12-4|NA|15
TGTGCCAGCGCCCTGGGGGCTAGCGTAGACAATGAGCAGTTCTTC
CASALGASVDNEQFF
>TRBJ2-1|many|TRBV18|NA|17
TGTGCCAGCTCACAGGGACTTCCCCAAACTTTCGACAATGAGCAGTTCTTC
CASSQGLPQTFDNEQFF
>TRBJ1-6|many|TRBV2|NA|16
TGTGCCAGCAAAGACCATGAGAGCTCCTATAATTCACCCCTCCACTTT
CASKDHESSYNSPLHF
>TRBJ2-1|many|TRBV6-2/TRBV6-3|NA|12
TGTGCCAGCAGTTTCAATCCTTATGAGCAGTTCTTC
CASSFNPYEQFF
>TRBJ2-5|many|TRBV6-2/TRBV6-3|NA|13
TGTGCCAGCAGTTCGGGGCTGCAAGAGACCCAGTACTTC
CASSSGLQETQYF
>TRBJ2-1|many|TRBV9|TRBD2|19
TGTGCCAGCAGCGCTACCGGGACTAGCGGGCGCCACTCCTACAATGAGCAGTTCTTC
CASSATGTSGRHSYNEQFF
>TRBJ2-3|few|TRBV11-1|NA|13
TGTGCCAGCGAACTCTGGGGGGAGGATACGCAGTATTTT
CASELWGEDTQYF
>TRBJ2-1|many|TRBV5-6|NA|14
TGTGCCAGCAGCTTTTCGACAGGCTACAATGAGCAGTTCTTC
CASSFSTGYNEQFF
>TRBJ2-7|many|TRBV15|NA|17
TGTGCCACCAGCAGGGATTCCGGCCTTGGCGGCTACTACGAGCAGTACTTC
CATSRDSGLGGYYEQYF
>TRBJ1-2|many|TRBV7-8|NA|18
TGTGCCAGCAGCCCGGGGGGGGAGCAGGTGGCATTTCGGAGGGGCTACACCTTC
CASSPGGEQVAFRRGYTF
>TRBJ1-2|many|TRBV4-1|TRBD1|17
TGCGCCAGCAGCCAAGATCCAGGGGGGCGCGATAACTATGGCTACACCTTC
CASSQDPGGRDNYGYTF
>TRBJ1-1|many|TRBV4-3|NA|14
TGCGCCAGCAGCCTCGGTGGGCTGAACACTGAAGCTTTCTTT
CASSLGGLNTEAFF
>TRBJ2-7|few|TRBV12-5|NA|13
TGTGCTAGTGGTTTGTATCCGTCCTACGAGCAGTACTTC
CASGLYPSYEQYF
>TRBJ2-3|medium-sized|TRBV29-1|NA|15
TGCAGCGTTCGTCTTTGGGGGGCTTACACAGATACGCAGTATTTT
CSVRLWGAYTDTQYF
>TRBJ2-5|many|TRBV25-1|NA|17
TGTGCCAGCAGTGAGAGGTCGAGCGCGGAGCGCCAAGAGACCCAGTACTTC
CASSERSSAERQETQYF
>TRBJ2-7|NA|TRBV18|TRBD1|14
TGTGCCAGCTTACCAGGGACAGGGACCTACGAGCAGTACTTC
CASLPGTGTYEQYF
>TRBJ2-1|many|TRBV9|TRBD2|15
TGTGCCAGCAGCGTAGAGCGGGGGGGTTACAATGAGCAGTTCTTC
CASSVERGGYNEQFF
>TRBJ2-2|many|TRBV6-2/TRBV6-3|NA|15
TGTGCCAGCGAGGTGGGGGAACGTAACACCGGGGAGCTGTTTTTT
CASEVGERNTGELFF
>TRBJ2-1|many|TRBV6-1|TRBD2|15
TGTGCCAGCAGTGAAACTAGCGGGGGCTACAATGAGCAGTTCTTC
CASSETSGGYNEQFF
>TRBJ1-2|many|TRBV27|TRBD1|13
TGTGCCACCTCGACAGGGGGCTTTTATGGCTACACCTTC
CATSTGGFYGYTF
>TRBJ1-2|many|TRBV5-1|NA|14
TGCGCCAGCTCGGCAGAAGTTTACGAGTATGGCTACACCTTC
CASSAEVYEYGYTF
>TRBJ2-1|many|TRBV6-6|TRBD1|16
TGTGCCAGCAGTTACCGGGACAGGCACGGATACAATGAGCAGTTCTTC
CASSYRDRHGYNEQFF
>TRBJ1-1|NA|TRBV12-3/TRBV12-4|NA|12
TGTGCCAGATCTGGGGTGGATGTCGAAGCTTTCTTT
CARSGVDVEAFF